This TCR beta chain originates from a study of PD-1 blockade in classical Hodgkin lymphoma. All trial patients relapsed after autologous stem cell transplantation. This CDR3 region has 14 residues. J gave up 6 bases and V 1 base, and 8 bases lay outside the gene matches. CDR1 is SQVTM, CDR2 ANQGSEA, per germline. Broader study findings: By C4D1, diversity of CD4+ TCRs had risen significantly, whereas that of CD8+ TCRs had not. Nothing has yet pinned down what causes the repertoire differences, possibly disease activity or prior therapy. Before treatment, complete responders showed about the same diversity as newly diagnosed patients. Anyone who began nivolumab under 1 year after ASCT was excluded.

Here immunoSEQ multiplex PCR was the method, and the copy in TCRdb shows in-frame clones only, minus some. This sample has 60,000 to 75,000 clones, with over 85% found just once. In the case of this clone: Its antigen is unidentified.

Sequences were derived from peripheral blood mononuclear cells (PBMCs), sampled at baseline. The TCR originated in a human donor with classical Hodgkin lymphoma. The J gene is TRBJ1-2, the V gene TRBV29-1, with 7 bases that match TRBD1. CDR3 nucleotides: TGCAGCGTTGAAGCCTCAGCAGGGGGTCATGGCTACACCTTC. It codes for CSVEASAGGHGYTF.